This T cell receptor (beta chain) is from a study of CD8+ T cells in alopecia areata. With 4 bases removed from V and 1 base from J, the gap between germline ends came to 9 bases. Germline V gene data show CDR1 as SGDLS and CDR2 as YYNGEE. This CDR3 is 14 amino acids long. Reverse transcription of extracted RNA yielded cDNA, which provided the sequencing template. TCRdb's table, derived via immunoSEQ multiplex PCR, lists solely in-frame clones and lacks some. Counted here are approximately 150,000 clones, around two thirds occurring once; the ten biggest clones make up 30% to 45%. Study-wide findings and caveats: There were also resident alphabeta T cells of normal skin sequenced in scalp samples. An increase in clonality over normal scalp was evident in lesional scalp, especially alopecia totalis/universalis. Between patients, shared TCR sequences were less clear than in mice. This was possibly due in part to HLA diversity in the patient population.

Concerning this clone: Its cognate antigen is unknown.

Using a FACSAria, the CD4+ and CD8+ T cells were sorted from the PBMCs. The sequencing input was CD8+ T cells sorted from blood. This sequence was found in a human donor in good health. The chain combines TRBV9 with TRBJ1-3; D is possibly TRBD1 (5 bases). The CDR3 DNA is TGTGCCAGCAGCAGCGGGGGTTCTGGAAACACCATATATTTT. It codes for CASSSGGSGNTIYF. Combining the CDR3 with reference TRBV9 and TRBJ1-3 gives the whole variable domain DSGVTQTPKHLITATGQRVTLRCSPRSGDLSVYWYQQSLDQGLQFLIQYYNGEERAKGNILERFSAQQFPDLHSELNLSSLELGDSALYFCASSSGGSGNTIYFGEGSWLTVV.